This TCR beta chain was observed in a study of blood T cell repertoires in COVID-19. Whole-study context: Acute and convalescent COVID-19 specimens originated in the United States, Italy and Spain.

Original data processing: The authors estimated nucleated cell counts from reference gene primer amplification. The repertoire was sequenced with immunoSEQ multiplex PCR; TCRdb's copy has only in-frame clones and lacks some. V, J and clone size are those of that table, while D and trimming were read from the DNA. The data contain roughly 200,000 clones, 70% to 90% of them singletons. The length of the CDR3 is 18 residues. CDR1 is KGHSH, CDR2 LQKENI, per germline. The ends were cut back, 3 bases at V and 1 base at J, with 19 bases in the middle. The chain combines TRBV18 with TRBJ2-1; D gene ambiguous. The sample comprised peripheral blood. The TCR was taken from a woman aged 40 to 50 who had recovered from COVID-19. The CDR3 region has the DNA TGTGCCAGCTCACCTACCAGCGAACTATCGTTTTCCTACAATGAGCAGTTCTTC. Translating gives CASSPTSELSFSYNEQFF.